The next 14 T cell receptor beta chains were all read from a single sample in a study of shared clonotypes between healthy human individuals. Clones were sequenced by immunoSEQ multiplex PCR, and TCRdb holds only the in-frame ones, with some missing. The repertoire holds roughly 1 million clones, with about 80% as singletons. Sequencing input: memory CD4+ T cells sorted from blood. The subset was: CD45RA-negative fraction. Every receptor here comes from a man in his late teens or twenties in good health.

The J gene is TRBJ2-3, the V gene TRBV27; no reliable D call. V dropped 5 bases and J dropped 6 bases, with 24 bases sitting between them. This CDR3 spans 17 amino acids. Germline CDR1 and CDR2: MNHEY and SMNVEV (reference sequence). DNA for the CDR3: TGTGCCAGCAGTATAATACCCCAGGTCGGCGCCCTGGATACGCAGTATTTT. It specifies CASSIIPQVGALDTQYF.

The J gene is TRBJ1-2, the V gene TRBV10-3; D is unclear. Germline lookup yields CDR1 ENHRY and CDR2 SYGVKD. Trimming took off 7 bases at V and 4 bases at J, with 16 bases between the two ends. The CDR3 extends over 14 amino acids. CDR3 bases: TGTGCCATCACCGAGACTCTAACCGGCTATGGCTACACCTTC. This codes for CAITETLTGYGYTF.

The CDR3 nucleotides read TGTGCCAGCAGCCGAACAGGGGGCGCGGAGACCCAGTACTTC. This encodes CASSRTGGAETQYF. The V call is TRBV5-5, the J call TRBJ2-5; 9 positions match TRBD1. Per the germline V gene, CDR1 is SGHKS and CDR2 is YYEKEE (reference sequence). J lost 5 bases, V lost 4 bases, and 6 bases had no gene match. CDR3 length equals 14 residues.

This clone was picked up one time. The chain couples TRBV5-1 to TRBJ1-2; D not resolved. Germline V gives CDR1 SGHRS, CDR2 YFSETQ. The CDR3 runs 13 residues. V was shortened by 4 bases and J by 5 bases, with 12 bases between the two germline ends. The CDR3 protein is CASSRDSLYGYTF. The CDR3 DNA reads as TGCGCCAGCAGCCGCGACTCATTATATGGCTACACCTTC. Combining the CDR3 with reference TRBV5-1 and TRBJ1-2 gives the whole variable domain KAGVTQTPRYLIKTRGQQVTLSCSPISGHRSVSWYQQTPGQGLQFLFEYFSETQRNKGNFPGRFSGRQFSNSRSEMNVSTLELGDSALYLCASSRDSLYGYTFGSGTRLTVV.

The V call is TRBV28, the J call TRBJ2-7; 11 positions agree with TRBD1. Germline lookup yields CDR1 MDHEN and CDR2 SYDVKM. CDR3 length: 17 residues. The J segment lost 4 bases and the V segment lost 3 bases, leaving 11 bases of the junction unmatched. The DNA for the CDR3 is TGTGCCAGCAGTTTTCCAACCGTCGGGACAGGGGGTTACGAGCAGTACTTC. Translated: CASSFPTVGTGGYEQYF.

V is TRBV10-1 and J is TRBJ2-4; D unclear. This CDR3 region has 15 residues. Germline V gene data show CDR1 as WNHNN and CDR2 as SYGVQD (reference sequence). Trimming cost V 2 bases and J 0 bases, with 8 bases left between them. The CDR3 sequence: CASSEIQLAKNIQYF. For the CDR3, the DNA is TGCGCCAGCAGTGAGATTCAGCTAGCCAAAAACATTCAGTACTTC.

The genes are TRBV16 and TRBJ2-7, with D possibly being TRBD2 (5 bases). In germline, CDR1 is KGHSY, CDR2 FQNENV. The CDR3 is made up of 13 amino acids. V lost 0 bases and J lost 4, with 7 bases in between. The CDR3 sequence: CASSQSWRYEQYF. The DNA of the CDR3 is TGTGCCAGCAGCCAATCATGGAGGTACGAGCAGTACTTC. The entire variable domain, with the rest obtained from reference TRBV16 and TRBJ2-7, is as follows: GEEVAQTPKHLVRGEGQKAKLYCAPIKGHSYVFWYQQVLKNEFKFLISFQNENVFDETGMPKERFSAKCLPNSPCSLEIQATKLEDSAVYFCASSQSWRYEQYFGPGTRLTVT.

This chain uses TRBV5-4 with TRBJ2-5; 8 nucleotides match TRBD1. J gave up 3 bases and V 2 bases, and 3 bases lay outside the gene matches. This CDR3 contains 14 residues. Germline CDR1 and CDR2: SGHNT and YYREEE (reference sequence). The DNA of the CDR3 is TGTGCCAGCAGCTTTCCGGGACAGGAAGAGACCCAGTACTTC. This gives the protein CASSFPGQEETQYF.

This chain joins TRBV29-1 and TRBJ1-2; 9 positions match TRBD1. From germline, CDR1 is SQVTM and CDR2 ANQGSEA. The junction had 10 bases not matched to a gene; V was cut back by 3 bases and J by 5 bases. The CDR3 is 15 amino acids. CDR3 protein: CSVDGTGNLVYGYTF. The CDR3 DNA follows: TGCAGCGTTGACGGGACAGGGAACTTAGTGTATGGCTACACCTTC.

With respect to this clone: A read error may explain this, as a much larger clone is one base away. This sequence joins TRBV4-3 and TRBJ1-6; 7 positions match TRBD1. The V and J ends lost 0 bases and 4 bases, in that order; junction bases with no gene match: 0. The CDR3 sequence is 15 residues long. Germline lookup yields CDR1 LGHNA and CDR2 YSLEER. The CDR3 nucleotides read TGCGCCAGCAGCCAAGAGGACAGGTATAATTCACCCCTCCACTTT. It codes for CASSQEDRYNSPLHF.

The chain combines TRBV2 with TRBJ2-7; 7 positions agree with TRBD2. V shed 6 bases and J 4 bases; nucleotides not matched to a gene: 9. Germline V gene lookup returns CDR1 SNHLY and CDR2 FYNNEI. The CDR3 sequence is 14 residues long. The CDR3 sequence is CASRPTWGLYEQYF. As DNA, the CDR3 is TGTGCCAGCAGACCCACGTGGGGACTATACGAGCAGTACTTC.

The CDR3 sequence: CASSLNSNMNTEAFF. The CDR3 DNA reads TGCGCCAGCAGCTTAAACAGCAACATGAACACTGAAGCTTTCTTT. The rearrangement links TRBV5-1 to TRBJ1-1; D ambiguous. V was trimmed by 2 bases and J by 0 bases, leaving 11 bases between them. In germline, CDR1 is SGHRS, CDR2 YFSETQ. The CDR3 sequence is 15 residues long.

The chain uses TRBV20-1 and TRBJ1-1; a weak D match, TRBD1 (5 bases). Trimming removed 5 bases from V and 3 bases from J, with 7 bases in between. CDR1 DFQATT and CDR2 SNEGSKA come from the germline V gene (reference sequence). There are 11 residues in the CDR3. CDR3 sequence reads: CSAQQDTEAFF. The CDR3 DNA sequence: TGCAGTGCTCAACAGGACACTGAAGCTTTCTTT.

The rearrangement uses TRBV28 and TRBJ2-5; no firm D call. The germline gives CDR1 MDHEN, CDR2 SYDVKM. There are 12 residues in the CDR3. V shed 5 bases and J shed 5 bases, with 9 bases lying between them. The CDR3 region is CASSQRLETQYF. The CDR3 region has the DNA TGTGCCAGCAGTCAGCGTCTCGAGACCCAGTACTTC.